A single sample is the source of the 22 T cell receptor beta chains below, sequenced in a study of blood T cells in healthy people across ages. Together with a sample-barcoded 5' primer, a J-beta primer mix was included in a second PCR lasting about 7 to 12 cycles. A single record per CDR3 protein comes from TCRdb applying MiXCR to the 5' RACE reads. The table has over 950,000 distinct CDR3 sequences, 51% seen once. Source material: blood. These receptors were obtained from a woman aged 60-70 years in good health.

The V call is TRBV21-1, the J call TRBJ2-7; the table names TRBD1, a call not compared with the DNA. TRBV21-1 is a pseudogene. CDR3 length: 17 residues. The CDR3 protein is CASSKARRQEFSYEQYF. CDR3 in DNA: TGTGCCAGCAGCAAAGCGCGACGACAGGAATTCTCCTACGAGCAGTACTTC.

Notes on this clonotype: The junction departs from the called germline gene at one end, perhaps through a read error. V is TRBV3-1 and J is TRBJ2-2; 8 nucleotides line up with TRBD2. CDR1 and CDR2 from the germline V gene are LGHDT and YNNKEL (reference sequence). The CDR3 totals 17 residues. CDR3 protein: CVSSQGLLAGATGELFF. In nucleotides, the CDR3 is TGTGTCAGCAGCCAAGGGCTCCTAGCGGGTGCCACCGGGGAGCTGTTTTTT.

V is TRBV9 and J is TRBJ2-5; 12 bases line up with TRBD2. The trim removed 2 bases at V and 8 bases at J, leaving 7 bases unmatched. Germline lookup yields CDR1 SGDLS and CDR2 YYNGEE. This CDR3 region has 15 residues. The CDR3 sequence is CASSVLTSGRETQYF. The CDR3, as DNA: TGTGCCAGCAGCGTTTTGACTAGCGGGAGAGAAACCCAGTACTTC.

The rearrangement uses TRBV11-3 and TRBJ2-1; no clear D. Germline-derived CDR1 and CDR2 are SGHNT and YENEEA. Trimming pared 4 bases from V and 6 bases from J, leaving 7 bases between. CDR3 length: 12 amino acids. The CDR3 DNA is TGTGCCAGCAGCTCAGTCGCCAATGAGCAGTTCTTC. Its translation is CASSSVANEQFF.

J is TRBJ1-2 and V is TRBV6-5, with unresolved D. V shed 4 bases and J shed 7 bases, with 10 bases lying between them. This CDR3 is 12 amino acids long. The germline V gene encodes CDR1 MNHEY and CDR2 SVGAGI. CDR3 sequence (DNA): TGTGCCAGCAGTTCGCGGGCGGCTGGCTACACCTTC. Translating gives CASSSRAAGYTF.

The rearrangement uses TRBV5-1 and TRBJ2-1; tentative D call: TRBD1 (6 bases). Per germline, CDR1 SGHRS and CDR2 YFSETQ. V lost 4 bases, J lost 3 bases, and 14 bases lay in between. The CDR3 spans 15 residues. The CDR3 nucleotides are TGCGCCAGCAGCCAATGGACAGTTTTCTACAATGAGCAGTTCTTC. It yields the protein CASSQWTVFYNEQFF.

The chain carries TRBV19 and TRBJ2-1, with 12 nucleotides matching TRBD2. The junction had 3 bases not matched to a gene; V was cut back by 3 bases and J by 6 bases. CDR3 length: 15 residues. Germline CDR1 LNHDA, CDR2 SQIVND (reference sequence). The CDR3 here is CASSISSGRANEQFF. CDR3 in DNA: TGTGCCAGTAGTATCTCTAGCGGGAGGGCCAATGAGCAGTTCTTC.

This clonotype is a singleton in its sample. J is TRBJ2-1 and V is TRBV3-1; TRBD2 matches 10 bases. The germline CDR1 and CDR2 sequences are LGHDT and YNNKEL (reference sequence). Trimming at V came to 1 base and at J to 9 bases, leaving 6 bases not matched to a gene. The CDR3 totals 15 residues. CDR3 sequence reads: CASSQGASGRGEQFF. The CDR3 coding sequence is TGTGCCAGCAGCCAAGGAGCTAGCGGGAGAGGTGAGCAGTTCTTC.

This clonotype was found a few times. The chain joins TRBV3-1 to TRBJ2-4; 7 nucleotides align to TRBD1. V trimming: 4 bases; J trimming: 4 bases; junction bases outside the gene matches: 10. This CDR3 is 16 amino acids long. Germline V gives CDR1 LGHDT, CDR2 YNNKEL (reference sequence). This chain's CDR3 is CASSPSQKGQKNIQYF. In DNA form, the CDR3 reads TGTGCCAGCAGCCCTTCCCAAAAGGGACAGAAAAACATTCAGTACTTC.

The J gene is TRBJ2-5, the V gene TRBV7-9, with D possibly called TRBD1 or TRBD2 (5 bases each). From germline, CDR1 is SEHNR and CDR2 FQNEAQ (reference sequence). This CDR3 has 15 amino acids. V lost 4 bases to trimming and J lost 4 bases, with 16 bases between them. CDR3 sequence: CASSWGSMGIETQYF. CDR3 nucleotide sequence: TGTGCCAGCAGCTGGGGGTCGATGGGGATAGAGACCCAGTACTTC.

The chain carries TRBV11-2 and TRBJ1-2; unclear D gene. This CDR3 has 16 residues. The V end was cut by 4 bases, the J end by 2 bases, with 17 bases between. The germline V gene encodes CDR1 SGHAT and CDR2 FQNNGV. The CDR3 region is CASSSTRPRLNYGYTF. The CDR3 DNA sequence: TGTGCCAGCAGCTCCACCAGGCCGCGGCTAAACTATGGCTACACCTTC.

The chain recombines TRBV12-3 or TRBV12-4 with TRBJ2-5; 9 nucleotides align to TRBD1. The end of the DNA fits TRBJ2-7 better, so the J call may be wrong. This CDR3 comprises 14 residues. This CDR3 reads CASGYRGQLYEQYF. As DNA, the CDR3 is TGTGCCAGCGGATACAGGGGGCAACTCTACGAGCAGTACTTC.

V usage is TRBV20-1 and J usage is TRBJ2-1, with 8 bases fitting TRBD2. The CDR3 runs to 13 residues. In germline, CDR1 is DFQATT, CDR2 SNEGSKA (reference sequence). V trimming: 3 bases; J trimming: 9 bases; junction bases outside the gene matches: 7. The CDR3 DNA sequence: TGCAGTGCTAGGTCGGGAGGGCCCATTGAGCAGTTCTTC. Protein sequence: CSARSGGPIEQFF.

This clonotype was detected a few times. The CDR3: CASSSAGRSNQPQHF. The DNA for the CDR3 is TGTGCCAGCAGCAGCGCGGGACGGAGCAATCAGCCCCAGCATTTT. The J gene is TRBJ1-5, the V gene TRBV7-9, with D perhaps TRBD1 (5 bases). This CDR3 has 15 amino acids. V lost 5 bases to trimming and J lost 1 base, with 12 bases between them. Germline values: CDR1 SEHNR, CDR2 FQNEAQ (reference sequence). The variable domain in full, completed from reference TRBV7-9 and TRBJ1-5, reads DTGVSQNPRHKITKRGQNVTFRCDPISEHNRLYWYRQTLGQGPEFLTYFQNEAQLEKSRLLSDRFSAERPKGSFSTLEIQRTEQGDSAMYLCASSSAGRSNQPQHFGDGTRLSIL.

As concerns this clonotype: At one boundary the junction diverges from the germline segment, which might be a read error. The rearrangement links TRBV18 to TRBJ1-2; 7 bases align to TRBD1. The germline V gene has CDR1 KGHSH and CDR2 LQKENI. CDR3 length equals 15 residues. In nucleotides, the CDR3 is TGTGGCAGCTCAACTCTGGACAGGACGGGTCCTGGCTACACCTTC. Translated, it gives CGSSTLDRTGPGYTF.

This clonotype has a count of ten or more. The chain is built from TRBV10-3 and TRBJ2-7; 8 nucleotides line up with TRBD2. CDR3 size: 14 residues. Trimming at V came to 6 bases and at J to 5 bases, leaving 9 bases not matched to a gene. Germline V gives CDR1 ENHRY, CDR2 SYGVKD. CDR3 protein: CAISPGLASHEQYF. CDR3 DNA sequence: TGTGCCATCAGCCCCGGACTAGCATCCCACGAGCAGTACTTC.

The CDR3 region is CSAREPPASTGELFF. DNA of the CDR3: TGCAGTGCTAGAGAGCCGCCCGCGAGCACCGGGGAGCTGTTTTTT. This rearrangement joins TRBV20-1 to TRBJ2-2; no definite D call. Germline CDR1 and CDR2: DFQATT and SNEGSKA (reference sequence). This CDR3 spans 15 amino acids. V was trimmed by 0 bases and J by 4 bases, leaving 12 bases between them.

The chain uses TRBV4-2 and TRBJ1-6, with a weak D call TRBD1 (6 bases). Germline lookup yields CDR1 LGHNA and CDR2 YNFKEQ. This CDR3 contains 17 residues. V dropped 1 base and J dropped 10 bases, with 20 bases sitting between them. The CDR3 region has the DNA TGTGCCAGCAGCCAAGCTGGGGAGGGGTACAGGGCCTCACCCCTCCACTTT. Translation: CASSQAGEGYRASPLHF.

The rearrangement links TRBV5-1 to TRBJ2-4; no definite D call. Germline V gene sequence: CDR1 SGHRS, CDR2 YFSETQ. The CDR3 runs 14 residues. V lost 0 bases and J lost 3, with 7 bases in between. Here the CDR3 DNA reads TGCGCCAGCAGCTTGGGCGATGGCAAAAACATTCAGTACTTC. Its translation is CASSLGDGKNIQYF.

The V call is TRBV4-3, the J call TRBJ2-1; a weak D match, TRBD1 (5 bases). This CDR3 region has 17 residues. V lost 0 bases and J lost 0, with 12 bases in between. Germline CDR1 and CDR2: LGHNA and YSLEER. In nucleotides, the CDR3 is TGCGCCAGCAGCCAAGATCATCAGGGCCGCTCCTACAATGAGCAGTTCTTC. This gives the protein CASSQDHQGRSYNEQFF.

The sample holds one count of this clonotype. The rearrangement links TRBV6-2 or TRBV6-3 to TRBJ1-5; no clear D gene. The germline V and J ends were trimmed by 0 bases and 2 bases, with 17 bases remaining between them. The germline CDR1 and CDR2 sequences are MNHEY and SVGEGT. The CDR3 runs to 18 residues. This chain's CDR3 is CASSYSATIITGNQPQHF. CDR3 nucleotides: TGTGCCAGCAGTTACTCTGCTACTATAATTACGGGCAATCAGCCCCAGCATTTT.

This chain links TRBV4-1 with TRBJ2-1, with D tentatively TRBD1 (6 bases). The germline V and J ends were trimmed by 1 base and 2 bases, with 12 bases remaining between them. The CDR3 loop spans 16 amino acids. The germline gives CDR1 MGHRA, CDR2 YSYEKL. CDR3 nucleotides: TGCGCCAGCAGCCAAGGATACAGGGTCCCCTACAATGAGCAGTTCTTC. This gives the protein CASSQGYRVPYNEQFF.